Listed below are T cell receptor beta chains from one sample, sequenced in a study of T cells in Graves' hyperthyroidism and ophthalmopathy. TCRdb re-called the multiplex PCR reads through MiXCR, storing one row per CDR3 protein. The sample holds 550,000 to 800,000 distinct CDR3 sequences, 15% to 20% seen once. Material: blood. The receptors here all came from a man in his fifties or sixties with Graves' hyperthyroidism. Each CDR3 is given with its conserved first and last residue. D genes are given only for firm matches. For some rows the clone size is stated as once, few or many, or as a class when expanded; others skip it.

j_gene: TRBJ2-7; len: 17; d_gene: TRBD2; v_gene: TRBV28; abundance: .; CDR3nt: TGTGCCAGCAGTTTTGTGTTTGGACTAGCGGGAACCTACGAGCAGTACTTC; CDR3aa: CASSFVFGLAGTYEQYF
j_gene: TRBJ1-2; len: 14; d_gene: .; v_gene: TRBV9; abundance: .; CDR3nt: TGTGCCAGCAGCGTAGCTACACCTAACTATGGCTACACCTTC; CDR3aa: CASSVATPNYGYTF
j_gene: TRBJ2-7; len: 15; d_gene: TRBD2; v_gene: TRBV20-1; abundance: many; CDR3nt: TGCAGTGCTAGAGGGGCTAGCGGGAGTAAGTACGAGCAGTACTTC; CDR3aa: CSARGASGSKYEQYF
j_gene: TRBJ2-1; len: 16; d_gene: TRBD1; v_gene: TRBV7-3; abundance: .; CDR3nt: TGTGCCAGCAGCTTACATGGGACAGGGTCCTACAATGAGCAGTTCTTC; CDR3aa: CASSLHGTGSYNEQFF
j_gene: TRBJ1-1; len: 17; d_gene: .; v_gene: TRBV11-3; abundance: many; CDR3nt: TGTGCCAGCAGCTTAGGATACCTCGGGGAACGGAGCACTGAAGCTTTCTTT; CDR3aa: CASSLGYLGERSTEAFF
j_gene: TRBJ1-5; len: 15; d_gene: TRBD1; v_gene: TRBV5-1; abundance: .; CDR3nt: TGCGCCAGCAGCTTGGGGGACAGTAGAAATCAGCCCCAGCATTTT; CDR3aa: CASSLGDSRNQPQHF
j_gene: TRBJ2-7; len: 16; d_gene: .; v_gene: TRBV28; abundance: many; CDR3nt: TGTGCCAGCAGACTAAGCGCCCGTACAAGCTCCTACGAGCAGTACTTC; CDR3aa: CASRLSARTSSYEQYF
j_gene: TRBJ2-1; len: 15; d_gene: .; v_gene: TRBV2; abundance: many; CDR3nt: TGTGCCAGCAGTGAAAGGCTAGTATCCTACAATGAGCAGTTCTTC; CDR3aa: CASSERLVSYNEQFF
j_gene: TRBJ2-4; len: 17; d_gene: TRBD2; v_gene: TRBV15; abundance: many; CDR3nt: TGTGCCACCAGCAGAGTGGGGACTAGCGGGATCCAAAACATTCAGTACTTC; CDR3aa: CATSRVGTSGIQNIQYF
j_gene: TRBJ2-3; len: 14; d_gene: .; v_gene: TRBV4-3; abundance: many; CDR3nt: TGCGCCAGCAGCCAACAGGGTAGCACAGATACGCAGTATTTT; CDR3aa: CASSQQGSTDTQYF
j_gene: TRBJ1-1; len: 14; d_gene: .; v_gene: TRBV10-3; abundance: many; CDR3nt: TGTGCCATCAGTAAGGACGGGGATAACACTGAAGCTTTCTTT; CDR3aa: CAISKDGDNTEAFF
j_gene: TRBJ1-6; len: 16; d_gene: .; v_gene: TRBV6-2/TRBV6-3; abundance: few; CDR3nt: TGTGCCAGCAGTTACTCGTATCGGGAGCGAGGTTCACCCCTCCACTTT; CDR3aa: CASSYSYRERGSPLHF
j_gene: TRBJ2-7; len: 14; d_gene: .; v_gene: TRBV7-9; abundance: many; CDR3nt: TGTGCCAGCAGCAATCGGAGGAGCTCCTACGAGCAGTACTTC; CDR3aa: CASSNRRSSYEQYF
j_gene: TRBJ2-2; len: 12; d_gene: .; v_gene: TRBV5-6; abundance: .; CDR3nt: TGTGCCAGCACTCTTAGCACCGGGGAGCTGTTTTTT; CDR3aa: CASTLSTGELFF
j_gene: TRBJ1-5; len: 18; d_gene: TRBD1; v_gene: TRBV10-3; abundance: .; CDR3nt: TGTGCCATCAGTTCTCAGCCCGGACAGGGCAGGAGCAATCAGCCCCAGCATTTT; CDR3aa: CAISSQPGQGRSNQPQHF
j_gene: TRBJ1-5; len: 15; d_gene: .; v_gene: TRBV6-1; abundance: .; CDR3nt: TGTGCCAGCAGTGTTCTGGATCCGAGCAATCAGCCCCAGCATTTT; CDR3aa: CASSVLDPSNQPQHF
j_gene: TRBJ2-5; len: 15; d_gene: TRBD1; v_gene: TRBV11-2; abundance: many; CDR3nt: TGTGCCAGCAGCTTGAACAGGGGGCAGGTGGAGACCCAGTACTTC; CDR3aa: CASSLNRGQVETQYF
j_gene: TRBJ2-1; len: 22; d_gene: TRBD2; v_gene: TRBV11-2; abundance: many; CDR3nt: TGTGCCAGCAGCTTAGGGTTCAAACTAGCGACAGCTCATCGAATCTCCTACAATGAGCAGTTCTTC; CDR3aa: CASSLGFKLATAHRISYNEQFF
j_gene: TRBJ2-1; len: 15; d_gene: TRBD2; v_gene: TRBV2; abundance: many; CDR3nt: TGTGCCAGCAGTTCAGCTAGCGGGAGTCGGGGTGAGCAGTTCTTC; CDR3aa: CASSSASGSRGEQFF
j_gene: TRBJ2-7; len: 17; d_gene: TRBD1; v_gene: TRBV27; abundance: many; CDR3nt: TGTGCCAGCAGTTTGCCCCGGCTCAGACAGGGGGCTTACGAGCAGTACTTC; CDR3aa: CASSLPRLRQGAYEQYF
j_gene: TRBJ1-4; len: 16; d_gene: .; v_gene: TRBV5-1; abundance: few; CDR3nt: TGCGCCAGCAGCGGGGGACGTATTGGGGGTAATGAAAAACTGTTTTTT; CDR3aa: CASSGGRIGGNEKLFF
j_gene: TRBJ2-7; len: 20; d_gene: .; v_gene: TRBV15; abundance: .; CDR3nt: TGTGCCACCAGCAGACCGACCACCGAGGAGGACAGATCAATCTCCTACGAGCAGTACTTC; CDR3aa: CATSRPTTEEDRSISYEQYF
j_gene: TRBJ2-1; len: 13; d_gene: TRBD2; v_gene: TRBV19; abundance: few; CDR3nt: TGTGCCAGTAGTGGGGTGGGGGGGACTGAGCAGTTCTTC; CDR3aa: CASSGVGGTEQFF
j_gene: TRBJ2-2; len: 16; d_gene: .; v_gene: TRBV7-3; abundance: .; CDR3nt: TGTGCCAGCAGCTTACAGGCTTTCCAGGGCACCGGGGAGCTGTTTTTT; CDR3aa: CASSLQAFQGTGELFF
j_gene: TRBJ2-2; len: 16; d_gene: TRBD2; v_gene: TRBV7-9; abundance: few; CDR3nt: TGTGCCAGCAGCTTACAGGGGACTAGCGGTACCGGGGAGCTGTTTTTT; CDR3aa: CASSLQGTSGTGELFF
j_gene: TRBJ2-5; len: 17; d_gene: .; v_gene: TRBV11-2; abundance: many; CDR3nt: TGTGCCAACAGCTTAGACCCAGGAGGACTCATCCAAGAGACCCAGTACTTC; CDR3aa: CANSLDPGGLIQETQYF
j_gene: TRBJ1-5; len: 17; d_gene: TRBD1; v_gene: TRBV7-8; abundance: many; CDR3nt: TGTGCCAGCAGCAAATGGCGACCGGGACAGGGCAATCAGCCCCAGCATTTT; CDR3aa: CASSKWRPGQGNQPQHF
j_gene: TRBJ1-1; len: 14; d_gene: .; v_gene: TRBV7-9; abundance: few; CDR3nt: TGTGCCAGCAGCGACACGACAGGGAACACTGAAGCTTTCTTT; CDR3aa: CASSDTTGNTEAFF
j_gene: TRBJ2-2; len: 16; d_gene: TRBD2; v_gene: TRBV28; abundance: .; CDR3nt: TGTGCCAGCAGTTTACGCTCTAGCGGGATCACCGGGGAGCTGTTTTTT; CDR3aa: CASSLRSSGITGELFF
j_gene: TRBJ2-5; len: 15; d_gene: TRBD2; v_gene: TRBV10-3; abundance: many; CDR3nt: TGTGCCATCAGTCTAGCGGGAGGGCGGCAAGAGACCCAGTACTTC; CDR3aa: CAISLAGGRQETQYF
j_gene: TRBJ2-7; len: 16; d_gene: TRBD2; v_gene: TRBV7-3; abundance: many; CDR3nt: TGTGCCAGCAGCCCAGGGGTCCTAGCGGGACCCTACGAGCAGTACTTC; CDR3aa: CASSPGVLAGPYEQYF
j_gene: TRBJ2-3; len: 14; d_gene: TRBD1; v_gene: TRBV29-1; abundance: .; CDR3nt: TGCAGCGTTGAGGGGGGACAGGGGACAGATACGCAGTATTTT; CDR3aa: CSVEGGQGTDTQYF
j_gene: TRBJ1-1; len: 17; d_gene: .; v_gene: TRBV19; abundance: few; CDR3nt: TGTGCCAGTAGTATAGATTATGACGGGTGGATGAACACTGAAGCTTTCTTT; CDR3aa: CASSIDYDGWMNTEAFF
j_gene: TRBJ2-3; len: 14; d_gene: .; v_gene: TRBV5-1; abundance: .; CDR3nt: TGTGCCAGCAGCTTCTTATTTAGCACAGATACGCAGTATTTT; CDR3aa: CASSFLFSTDTQYF
j_gene: TRBJ2-7; len: 14; d_gene: .; v_gene: TRBV7-9; abundance: many; CDR3nt: TGTGCCAGCAGCTCGAGCGGTTTCGGTGCCGAGCAGTACTTC; CDR3aa: CASSSSGFGAEQYF
j_gene: TRBJ2-3; len: 13; d_gene: .; v_gene: TRBV24-1; abundance: few; CDR3nt: TGTGCCACCAGAAACGGGGGCACAGATACGCAGTATTTT; CDR3aa: CATRNGGTDTQYF
j_gene: TRBJ1-1; len: 14; d_gene: .; v_gene: TRBV10-1; abundance: few; CDR3nt: TGCGCCAGCAGTGACCAAAGGGGGTTATCTGAAGCTTTCTTT; CDR3aa: CASSDQRGLSEAFF
j_gene: TRBJ2-1; len: 13; d_gene: .; v_gene: TRBV14; abundance: many; CDR3nt: TGTGCCAGCAGCAGGGACCACTACAATGAGCAGTTCTTC; CDR3aa: CASSRDHYNEQFF
j_gene: TRBJ2-3; len: 15; d_gene: .; v_gene: TRBV6-2/TRBV6-3; abundance: few; CDR3nt: TGTGCCAGCAGTTACTCGAGGGATCTGGGAGATACGCAGTATTTT; CDR3aa: CASSYSRDLGDTQYF
j_gene: TRBJ1-6; len: 16; d_gene: TRBD1; v_gene: TRBV14; abundance: many; CDR3nt: TGTGCCAGCAGCCACTCGACAGGGTTTCTGGTTTCACCCCTCCACTTT; CDR3aa: CASSHSTGFLVSPLHF
j_gene: TRBJ2-7; len: 14; d_gene: .; v_gene: TRBV18; abundance: many; CDR3nt: TGTGCCAGCTCACCAAACCACGACTCCTACGAGCAGTACTTC; CDR3aa: CASSPNHDSYEQYF
j_gene: TRBJ2-7; len: 14; d_gene: TRBD1; v_gene: TRBV19; abundance: .; CDR3nt: TGTGCCACCCGGGCAACAGGGGGTCTTTACGAGCAGTACTTC; CDR3aa: CATRATGGLYEQYF
j_gene: TRBJ1-1; len: 14; d_gene: TRBD1; v_gene: TRBV11-2; abundance: .; CDR3nt: TGTGCCAGCAGCCTGGGACAGAGCCACACTGAAGCTTTCTTT; CDR3aa: CASSLGQSHTEAFF
j_gene: TRBJ1-2; len: 15; d_gene: TRBD1; v_gene: TRBV18; abundance: .; CDR3nt: TGTGCCAGCTCACGACAGGGGGCGGCTAACTATGGCTACACCTTC; CDR3aa: CASSRQGAANYGYTF
j_gene: TRBJ2-5; len: 17; d_gene: TRBD2; v_gene: TRBV7-2; abundance: .; CDR3nt: TGTGCCAGCAGGTTAACGGGGGGACCACCGTACCAAGAGACCCAGTACTTC; CDR3aa: CASRLTGGPPYQETQYF
j_gene: TRBJ1-2; len: 12; d_gene: .; v_gene: TRBV6-1; abundance: many; CDR3nt: TGTGCCAGCAGTCCCCGACCGGCTGGCTACACCTTC; CDR3aa: CASSPRPAGYTF
j_gene: TRBJ1-5; len: 14; d_gene: .; v_gene: TRBV19; abundance: .; CDR3nt: TGTGCCAGTAAGGGCAGGGAAAGAAGTCAGCCCCAGCATTTT; CDR3aa: CASKGRERSQPQHF
j_gene: TRBJ2-1; len: 14; d_gene: .; v_gene: TRBV20-1; abundance: .; CDR3nt: TGCAGTGCTACCCAGGGCTCTAGGGACAATGAGCAGTTCTTC; CDR3aa: CSATQGSRDNEQFF
j_gene: TRBJ1-6; len: 14; d_gene: .; v_gene: TRBV2; abundance: .; CDR3nt: TGTGCCAGCAAACGGCAGGGGAACATGGATCCCCTCCACTTT; CDR3aa: CASKRQGNMDPLHF
j_gene: TRBJ2-7; len: 15; d_gene: .; v_gene: TRBV5-1; abundance: many; CDR3nt: TGCGCCAGCAGCTGGGTCCGGGGAAGCTCCTACGAGCAGTACTTC; CDR3aa: CASSWVRGSSYEQYF
j_gene: TRBJ2-5; len: 15; d_gene: .; v_gene: TRBV27; abundance: many; CDR3nt: TGTGCCAGCAGTCCCTTGACTATGTACCAAGAGACCCAGTACTTC; CDR3aa: CASSPLTMYQETQYF